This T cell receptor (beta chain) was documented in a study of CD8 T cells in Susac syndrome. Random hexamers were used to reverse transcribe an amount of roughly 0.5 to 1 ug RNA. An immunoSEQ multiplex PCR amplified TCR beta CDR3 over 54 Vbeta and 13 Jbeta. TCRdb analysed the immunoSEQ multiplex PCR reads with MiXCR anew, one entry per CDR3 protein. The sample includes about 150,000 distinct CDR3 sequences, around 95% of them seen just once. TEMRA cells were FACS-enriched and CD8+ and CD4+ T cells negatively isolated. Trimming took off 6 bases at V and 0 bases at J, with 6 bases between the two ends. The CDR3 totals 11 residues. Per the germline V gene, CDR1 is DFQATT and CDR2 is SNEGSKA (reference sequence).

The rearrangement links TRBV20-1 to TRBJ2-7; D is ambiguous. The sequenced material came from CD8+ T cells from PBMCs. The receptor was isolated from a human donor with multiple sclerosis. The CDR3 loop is CSADNSYEQYF. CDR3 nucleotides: TGCAGTGCAGACAACTCCTACGAGCAGTACTTC.